This is a list of T cell receptor beta chains from one sample in a study of cytomegalovirus exposure and HLA in healthy donors. Clones were read by immunoSEQ multiplex PCR, and TCRdb kept only the in-frame ones, dropping some. The sample contains under 150,000 clones, over 70% of which appear only once. Material: PBMCs. Receptors originate from a woman between 40 and 55 years old in good health and CMV-seronegative. CDR3s include the opening cysteine and the closing phenylalanine or tryptophan. The D gene is left open where the match is weak. The listing skips clone size in some rows; elsewhere it reads once, few, many or a size class.

V	D	J	size	DNA	CDR3
TRBV5-1	TRBD1	TRBJ1-2	-	TGCGCCAGCAGCGGATGGGACAGACGTGGCTACACCTTC	CASSGWDRRGYTF
TRBV20-1	TRBD1	TRBJ1-2	-	TGCAGTGCCGACAGGGGAGTAGGCTACACCTTC	CSADRGVGYTF
TRBV4-2	TRBD1	TRBJ1-4	-	TGTGCCAGCAGCCAAGAAGTCCCGGGACAGGGATGGAATGAAAAACTGTTTTTT	CASSQEVPGQGWNEKLFF
TRBV6-1	TRBD2	TRBJ2-3	-	TGTGCCAGCAGAGAACTAGCGGGCCCCACAGATACGCAGTATTTT	CASRELAGPTDTQYF
TRBV9	-	TRBJ1-1	-	TGTGCCAGCAGCGTACAGGGAAAAGGAAACACTGAAGCTTTCTTT	CASSVQGKGNTEAFF
TRBV27	-	TRBJ1-1	-	TGTGCCAGCAGCCTGACCCCCGGGACTGCGGGCACTGAAGCTTTCTTT	CASSLTPGTAGTEAFF
TRBV7-6	-	TRBJ2-7	once	TGTGCCAGCAGCTCCCCCGGGTACGAGCAGTACTTC	CASSSPGYEQYF
TRBV7-2	TRBD2	TRBJ2-7	-	TGTGCCAGCAGCTTAGTGGGAGGGCCGCGGGAGCAGTACTTC	CASSLVGGPREQYF
TRBV9	-	TRBJ2-2	-	TGTGCCAGCAGCGCGCAGTCCGCCGGGGAGCTGTTTTTT	CASSAQSAGELFF
TRBV18	TRBD1	TRBJ2-1	-	TGTGCCAGCTCATCGAGCGCCCGGGACAGGTGCTTCTTC	CASSSSARDRCFF
TRBV5-5	-	TRBJ2-2	-	TGTGCCAGCAGCTTGGTCGCGACACTGAACACCGGGGAGCTGTTTTTT	CASSLVATLNTGELFF
TRBV27	TRBD1	TRBJ1-5	-	TGTGCCAGCAGTCCCCACCGACAGGGTTCGGATCAGCCCCAGCATTTT	CASSPHRQGSDQPQHF
TRBV7-9	TRBD1	TRBJ2-7	-	TGTTCCAGCAGCTCCGGGACAGGGTATTTGGGAGACTACGAGCAGTACTTC	CSSSSGTGYLGDYEQYF
TRBV10-3	TRBD2	TRBJ2-3	-	TGTGCCATCAGTGAGTTCGGACTAGCGGGACTCACAGATACGCAGTATTTT	CAISEFGLAGLTDTQYF
TRBV4-3	-	TRBJ2-7	-	TGCGCCAGCAGCCAAGATCGGGGGGCTGACGAGCAGTACTTC	CASSQDRGADEQYF
TRBV4-1	TRBD1	TRBJ1-2	-	TGCGCCAGCAGCCAAGGACAGGGAGCTAACTATGGCTACACCTTC	CASSQGQGANYGYTF
TRBV7-9	-	TRBJ2-5	-	TGTGCCAGCAGCCCCCCCCTGGTAGAGAAAGAGACCCAGTACTTC	CASSPPLVEKETQYF
TRBV10-3	-	TRBJ1-1	-	TGTGCCATCAGTGAGGGGATGGGGGCGGGCTATGAAGCTTTCTTT	CAISEGMGAGYEAFF
TRBV5-4	TRBD2	TRBJ2-3	-	TGTGCCAGCGGAACCCTAGCGGCCTCGGGCGATACGCAGTATTTT	CASGTLAASGDTQYF
TRBV5-1	TRBD2	TRBJ2-1	-	TGCGCCAGCAGCTTGGAGCGGGGCCCAAGGGGTGAGCAGTTCTTC	CASSLERGPRGEQFF
TRBV10-3	-	TRBJ2-7	-	TGTGCCATCAGAGACAGATCCAACTCCTACGAGCAGTACTTC	CAIRDRSNSYEQYF
TRBV27	TRBD1	TRBJ1-5	-	TGTGCCAGCAGTTTATCGCGGACAGGGGTTAGTGGTCAGCCCCAGCATTTT	CASSLSRTGVSGQPQHF
TRBV14	-	TRBJ2-3	-	TGTGCCAGCAGCCAAGTCCTAGGAGATACGCAGTATTTT	CASSQVLGDTQYF
TRBV5-1	TRBD2	TRBJ2-2	-	TGCGCCAGCAGCCAGGAGCGGGGGCGGAACACCGGGGAGCTGTTTTTT	CASSQERGRNTGELFF
TRBV14	-	TRBJ2-7	-	TGTGCCAGCAGCCAAGAAGGACTACCTACCTACGAGCAGTACTTC	CASSQEGLPTYEQYF
TRBV12-5	-	TRBJ1-2	-	TGTGCTAGTGGTTCCGACTACTATGGCTACACCTTC	CASGSDYYGYTF
TRBV6-5	-	TRBJ1-6	-	TGTGCCAGCACTTTTACAGAGAATTCACCCCTCCACTTT	CASTFTENSPLHF
TRBV27	-	TRBJ1-5	-	TGTGCCAGCAGTACCCCGGGGGGGAGTAGCAATCAGCCCCAGCATTTT	CASSTPGGSSNQPQHF
TRBV7-2	TRBD1	TRBJ1-4	-	TGTGCCAGCAGCTTTACAGGGGGCGCAACTAATGAAAAACTGTTTTTT	CASSFTGGATNEKLFF